This T cell receptor beta chain was sequenced during a study of CD8 T cells in Susac syndrome. cDNA came from approximately 0.5 to 1 ug RNA primed by random hexamers. TCRdb analysed the immunoSEQ multiplex PCR reads with MiXCR anew, one entry per CDR3 protein. The table has around 270,000 distinct CDR3 sequences, approximately 85% seen once. CDR1 and CDR2 from the germline V gene are LGHNA and YNFKEQ. The V end lost 4 bases, the J end lost 5 bases, and 11 bases lay between the germline ends. The CDR3 loop spans 13 amino acids. The sequenced sample was CD8+ T cells from PBMCs. The chain recombines TRBV4-2 with TRBJ1-1, with TRBD1 as a possible D gene (5 bases). The receptor comes from a human donor with multiple sclerosis. The CDR3 DNA follows: TGTGCCAGCAGCCTAGGGGTAGAGACTGAAGCTTTCTTT. This gives the protein CASSLGVETEAFF.